The clone carrying this TCR beta chain has a handful of counts. Antigen specificity is unknown. The data are from a study of CD8+ T cells in alopecia areata. Findings and limits, study-wide: Lesional scalp, notably in alopecia totalis/universalis, had clonality above that of normal scalp. Among the top 100, expanded CD8+ clones, as well as scalp clonality, were significantly decreased by tofacitinib.

As the sequencing template, cDNA was produced by extracting RNA and reverse transcribing it. Only in-frame clones appear in the TCRdb table, and some are missing; sequencing was by immunoSEQ multiplex PCR. The sample lists 200,000 to 250,000 clones; more than 45% were seen once. Treatment described: oral pan-JAK inhibitor, 5-10 mg twice daily. Researchers gathered lesional scalp punch biopsies and peripheral blood from patients with alopecia areata. The germline gives CDR1 MNHNY, CDR2 SVGAGI (reference sequence). This CDR3 contains 15 residues. The V gene lost 0 bases and the J gene lost 1 base, with 8 bases spanning the gap.

The sequence came from a human donor with alopecia areata. The chain combines TRBV6-6 with TRBJ2-3; D uncertain. The sample was CD4+ T cells sorted from blood, taken at week 4, from a patient treated with tofacitinib. The CDR3 DNA sequence: TGTGCCAGCAGTTACTCAACTCACCGCACAGATACGCAGTATTTT. It encodes CASSYSTHRTDTQYF.